This T cell receptor (beta chain) was recovered during a study of shared clonotypes between healthy human individuals. Across the whole study: Per donor, three plates held CD4 naive cells, three held CD4 memory, two held CD8 naive and one held CD8 memory.

This CDR3 is 15 amino acids long. The germline CDR1 and CDR2 sequences are MDHEN and SYDVKM. Deletions cut 6 bases from V and 1 base from J, with 13 bases between. Generated by immunoSEQ multiplex PCR, the TCRdb table keeps only in-frame clones and is missing some. Of under 1,100,000 clones in the sample, around 78% are singletons; the top ten hold roughly 0.61%. The chain recombines TRBV28 with TRBJ1-5; a possible D gene is TRBD1 (6 bases). Sequencing input: memory CD4+ T cells from PBMCs. Subset here: CD45RA-negative fraction. This TCR came from a man between 18 and 35 years old in good health. Some clones in this sample may be carry-over from other donors' samples. CDR3 in amino acids: CASRRGGPSNQPQHF. The DNA of the CDR3 is TGTGCCAGCAGGCGCGGGGGGCCGAGCAATCAGCCCCAGCATTTT.